This T cell receptor (beta chain) was sequenced during a study of control samples from healthy donors and cancer patients. Data came from immunoSEQ multiplex PCR; TCRdb stores just in-frame clones and leaves some out. The data contain about 120,000 clones, approximately 90% of them singletons. This clone was seen just once. CDR3 length equals 16 residues. Germline-derived CDR1 and CDR2 are SEHNR and FQNEAQ (reference sequence). Unmatched junction bases numbered 4, after V lost 3 bases and J lost 4 bases. This TCR derives from a man aged 40-55 years in good health. The chain uses TRBV7-9 and TRBJ2-1, with 12 bases that match TRBD2. The specimen was blood. The chain's CDR3 is CASSLALAGGYNEQFF. The DNA for the CDR3 is TGTGCCAGCAGCTTGGCTCTAGCGGGGGGGTACAATGAGCAGTTCTTC.